The 23 T cell receptor beta chains in this list originate from one sample, sequenced in a study of regulatory T cells in long-lasting Graves disease. Regarding time point: newly diagnosed GD, antithyroid drugs for less than 3 months. Following extraction of RNA from PBMCs, that RNA was used to make the TCR library. Library construction for TCR beta used iRepertoire HTBI primers and Arm-PCR of CDR3 regions. TCRdb re-analysed the multiplex PCR reads in MiXCR, keeping a single row per CDR3 protein. Of over 450,000 distinct CDR3 sequences listed, around 13% are singletons. These records were also assigned to another study, of T cells in Graves' hyperthyroidism and ophthalmopathy.

The specimen was peripheral blood mononuclear cells (PBMCs), collected at new diagnosis, from a patient treated with antithyroid drugs. The receptors come from a woman aged 30 to 39 with Graves disease.

Ten or more counts support this clonotype. This sequence joins TRBV18 and TRBJ2-1, with a tentative D call TRBD2 (6 bases). From germline, CDR1 is KGHSH and CDR2 LQKENI. The CDR3 is 13 amino acids. The V gene lost 6 bases and the J gene lost 12 bases, with 18 bases spanning the gap. The CDR3 here is CASSYIALGGQFF. Here the CDR3 DNA reads TGTGCCAGCTCCTACATCGCGTTGGGAGGGCAGTTCTTC.

This clonotype was observed many times. The chain combines TRBV27 with TRBJ2-2, with 8 nucleotides matching TRBD2. The J segment lost 0 bases and the V segment lost 6 bases, leaving 3 bases of the junction unmatched. The CDR3 has 15 residues. The germline gives CDR1 MNHEY, CDR2 SMNVEV (reference sequence). This chain's CDR3 is CASSGRASNTGELFF. CDR3 sequence (DNA): TGTGCCAGCAGCGGGAGGGCCTCGAACACCGGGGAGCTGTTTTTT.

Note on this clonotype: Given a much more abundant clone one base away, this may be a read error. V is TRBV5-6 and J is TRBJ1-2, with D possibly matching TRBD1 (5 bases). CDR3 size: 13 residues. Trimming stripped 9 bases from V and 8 bases from J, with 20 bases between. The V gene's germline CDR1 is SGHDT and CDR2 YYEEEE. For the CDR3, the DNA is TGTGCCAACATTATCTGGGGGGGAGGCGGCTACACCTTC. It specifies CANIIWGGGGYTF.

This clonotype was observed many times. The chain uses TRBV5-1 and TRBJ2-2, with 7 bases aligning to TRBD1. Germline CDR1 and CDR2: SGHRS and YFSETQ. CDR3 length equals 14 residues. V lost 4 bases to trimming and J lost 7 bases; unmatched junction nucleotides: 7. The CDR3 DNA reads TGCGCCAGCAGCCCGAGACAGGGCCACGGGGAGCTGTTTTTT. Amino acids: CASSPRQGHGELFF.

This clonotype was picked up a small number of times. The rearrangement links TRBV7-9 to TRBJ2-5, with 11 bases lining up with TRBD1. The CDR3 length is 17 residues. V lost 4 bases and J lost 1; bases outside the gene matches: 8. CDR1 is SEHNR, CDR2 FQNEAQ, per germline (reference sequence). The CDR3 region has the DNA TGTGCCAGCAGCTACCCGGGACAGGGGGACGGCCAAGAGACCCAGTACTTC. Translation gives CASSYPGQGDGQETQYF.

This clonotype appeared many times. This chain joins TRBV7-9 and TRBJ2-3; 10 bases agree with TRBD1. With V trimmed by 3 bases and J by 2 bases, 14 bases remained unmatched. The length of the CDR3 is 19 residues. Germline CDR1 is SEHNR and CDR2 is FQNEAQ (reference sequence). The CDR3 region has the DNA TGTGCCAGCAGCTTGAGAGAGGATCCGGGACAGGGGTTCACAGATACGCAGTATTTT. Amino acid sequence: CASSLREDPGQGFTDTQYF.

This clonotype was detected many times. This CDR3 reads CASRPGLAGNQETQYF. The CDR3 region has the DNA TGCGCCAGCAGGCCCGGACTAGCGGGCAACCAAGAGACCCAGTACTTC. This chain uses TRBV5-1 with TRBJ2-1, with TRBD2 matching 11 bases. TRBJ2-5 matches the DNA end more closely, so the J call is doubtful. There are 16 residues in the CDR3. Germline CDR1 reads SGHRS; CDR2 reads YFSETQ.

This chain joins TRBV6-1 and TRBJ1-2, with D unclear. Trimming shortened V by 7 bases and J by 3 bases, and 9 bases separated the two germline ends. Per the germline V gene, CDR1 is MNHNS and CDR2 is SASEGT. This CDR3 is 12 amino acids long. The CDR3 spells CASTQRDYGYTF. The DNA of the CDR3 is TGTGCCAGCACTCAACGGGACTATGGCTACACCTTC.

The chain carries TRBV5-1 and TRBJ2-4, with 14 positions matching TRBD2. Germline values: CDR1 SGHRS, CDR2 YFSETQ. The CDR3 consists of 20 residues. With V trimmed by 1 base and J by 1 base, 10 bases remained unmatched. The CDR3 region is CASSLFTGTSGSRAKNIQYF. CDR3 nucleotides: TGCGCCAGCAGCTTGTTCACCGGGACTAGCGGGAGTCGGGCCAAAAACATTCAGTACTTC.

This clonotype was detected many times. J is TRBJ2-7 and V is TRBV6-1, with TRBD1 identical over 7 bases. Per the germline V gene, CDR1 is MNHNS and CDR2 is SASEGT. This CDR3 region has 12 residues. V was clipped by 10 bases and J by 3 bases; unmatched bases: 6. This CDR3 is CATRDSRYEQYF. The CDR3 DNA sequence: TGTGCCACCCGGGACAGCCGCTACGAGCAGTACTTC.

This clonotype was seen repeatedly, ten times or more. The chain links TRBV18 to TRBJ2-5, with 8 bases lining up with TRBD1. Trimming cost V 10 bases and J 2 bases; bases outside gene matches: 3. The CDR3 runs to 12 residues. Per germline, CDR1 KGHSH and CDR2 LQKENI. The CDR3 protein is CATRQGQETQYF. The CDR3 nucleotides read TGTGCCACCAGACAGGGGCAAGAGACCCAGTACTTC.

The sample holds many counts of this clonotype. The V gene is TRBV6-5, the J gene TRBJ2-3; the D is unclear. CDR1 is MNHEY, CDR2 SVGAGI, per germline. The CDR3 extends over 15 amino acids. The V end lost 0 bases, the J end lost 2 bases, and 9 bases lay between the germline ends. The CDR3 nucleotides are TGTGCCAGCAGTTACTCTCCGGCCCCCACAGATACGCAGTATTTT. This translates into CASSYSPAPTDTQYF.

This clonotype was picked up many times. V usage is TRBV5-1 and J usage is TRBJ2-7, with D tentatively TRBD2 (6 bases). V was cut by 0 bases and J by 5 bases, with 15 bases left in between. CDR3 size: 15 residues. The germline V gene encodes CDR1 SGHRS and CDR2 YFSETQ. The CDR3 region has the DNA TGCGCCAGCAGCTTGGGGTCGGGAGTCATGAACGAGCAGTACTTC. Its translation is CASSLGSGVMNEQYF.

This clonotype was found many times. This rearrangement joins TRBV28 to TRBJ2-7; TRBD2 matches at 13 bases. Germline V CDR1 and CDR2: MDHEN, SYDVKM. This CDR3 spans 14 amino acids. The junction had 4 bases not matched to a gene; V was cut back by 5 bases and J by 6 bases. The CDR3 sequence: CASSPGTSGTEQYF. The CDR3 coding sequence is TGTGCCAGCAGTCCGGGGACTAGCGGGACCGAGCAGTACTTC.

CDR3: CSARPGASGSIIEYF. The CDR3 region has the DNA TGCAGTGCTAGGCCCGGGGCTAGCGGGAGTATAATAGAGTACTTC. This rearrangement joins TRBV20-1 to TRBJ2-7, with TRBD2 matching 10 bases. Germline values: CDR1 DFQATT, CDR2 SNEGSKA (reference sequence). The CDR3 is 15 residues long. Trimming took 3 bases from V and 11 from J; bases not matched to a gene: 16.

The V and J genes are TRBV18 and TRBJ1-5; unclear D gene. The V end lost 3 bases, the J end lost 4 bases, and 7 bases lay between the germline ends. The germline CDR1 and CDR2 sequences are KGHSH and LQKENI. This CDR3 contains 13 residues. This CDR3 reads CASSPSLNQPQHF. The CDR3 DNA is TGTGCCAGCTCACCCTCCCTAAATCAGCCCCAGCATTTT.

This clonotype came up many times. This chain links TRBV14 with TRBJ2-1, with D tentatively TRBD1 or TRBD2 (5 bases each). Trimming pared 6 bases from V and 4 bases from J, leaving 13 bases between. The CDR3 covers 14 residues. CDR1 and CDR2 from the germline V gene are SGHDN and FVKESK. The CDR3 loop reads CASRDKGPYNEQFF. The DNA for the CDR3 is TGTGCCAGCAGGGACAAGGGACCTTACAATGAGCAGTTCTTC. Variable domain in full (rest from reference TRBV14 and TRBJ2-1): EAGVTQFPSHSVIEKGQTVTLRCDPISGHDNLYWYRRVMGKEIKFLLHFVKESKQDESGMPNNRFLAERTGGTYSTLKVQPAELEDSGVYFCASRDKGPYNEQFFGPGTRLTVL.

The CDR3 sequence is CASKTGSGYTF. The CDR3 coding sequence is TGTGCCAGCAAGACAGGGTCTGGCTACACCTTC. V usage is TRBV19 and J usage is TRBJ1-2; 7 bases agree with TRBD1. Germline V gives CDR1 LNHDA, CDR2 SQIVND (reference sequence). This CDR3 comprises 11 residues. Germline trimming cut 9 bases from V and 7 bases from J; bases unmatched to any gene: 5.

The table lists this clonotype with many counts. The chain links TRBV6-2 or TRBV6-3 to TRBJ2-7; D is unclear. V was trimmed by 0 bases and J by 3 bases, leaving 12 bases between them. CDR3 size: 15 residues. Germline lookup yields CDR1 MNHEY and CDR2 SVGEGT. CDR3 sequence reads: CASSYSFRNFYEQYF. The CDR3 nucleotides are TGTGCCAGCAGTTACTCGTTTAGAAACTTCTACGAGCAGTACTTC.

J is TRBJ2-3 and V is TRBV20-1, with D possibly matching TRBD1 (6 bases). The germline gives CDR1 DFQATT, CDR2 SNEGSKA (reference sequence). Trimming took 5 bases from V and 9 from J, leaving 18 bases between them. The CDR3 extends over 13 amino acids. CDR3 nucleotide sequence: TGCAGTGCTCGAAAAACGGACAGAAACACGCAGTATTTT. Protein product: CSARKTDRNTQYF.

The V call is TRBV2, the J call TRBJ2-5, with 7 bases that match TRBD2. V dropped 4 bases and J dropped 5; count of bases not matched to a gene: 10. CDR1 is SNHLY and CDR2 is FYNNEI in the germline V gene. This CDR3 comprises 15 residues. The CDR3 bases are TGTGCCAGCAGTGGTCGGGGGGAGAGGCCGGAGACCCAGTACTTC. Protein product: CASSGRGERPETQYF. Combining the CDR3 with reference TRBV2 and TRBJ2-5 gives the whole variable domain EPEVTQTPSHQVTQMGQEVILRCVPISNHLYFYWYRQILGQKVEFLVSFYNNEISEKSEIFDDQFSVERPDGSNFTLKIRSTKLEDSAMYFCASSGRGERPETQYFGPGTRLLVL.

The chain has TRBV6-4 and TRBJ1-2; D possibly corresponds to TRBD1 (5 bases). V was shortened by 4 bases and J by 4 bases, with 16 bases between the two germline ends. The CDR3 length is 15 residues. Germline V gene data show CDR1 as MRHNA and CDR2 as SNTAGT. CDR3 nucleotide sequence: TGTGCCAGCAGTGTCGAGGCAGGGAAGCTCTATGGCTACACCTTC. Translated: CASSVEAGKLYGYTF.

This clonotype was detected many times. The chain combines TRBV7-9 with TRBJ2-3; the match to TRBD2 covers 10 bases. The germline V gene has CDR1 SEHNR and CDR2 FQNEAQ (reference sequence). V shed 5 bases and J 0 bases; nucleotides not matched to a gene: 14. The CDR3 spans 19 residues. CDR3 DNA sequence: TGTGCCAGCAGCCCCTCGGTGCTAGCGGGAGCCCTGAGCACAGATACGCAGTATTTT. This codes for CASSPSVLAGALSTDTQYF.